This TCR beta chain came from a study of cytomegalovirus exposure and HLA in healthy donors. Background on the study: Samples from HLA-typed donors yielded about 85 million unique TCRs in an early data release. Study conclusions and caveats: Later work associated roughly 15,000 TCR beta sequences with HLA alleles at 0.05 false discovery rate. Cytomegalovirus-associated status was assigned to about 180 TCR beta chains.

The PCR ran on 60 Vbeta and 13 Jbeta primers. Some clones are missing from TCRdb's copy, which holds only in-frame ones; the method was immunoSEQ multiplex PCR. Of more than 80,000 clones in the sample, about 81% were seen once. In the case of this clone: Its antigen remains unidentified.

This CDR3 has 15 amino acids. The germline V gene has CDR1 MGHDK and CDR2 SYGVNS. J lost 4 bases, V lost 3 bases, and 8 bases had no gene match. The chain couples TRBV25-1 to TRBJ1-2; 7 nucleotides agree with TRBD1. The sample taken for sequencing was PBMCs. The TCR originated in a male donor in good health and CMV-seropositive. The DNA for the CDR3 is TGTGCCAGCAGTGAGGGGACGGGGGACAGCTATGGCTACACCTTC. As protein: CASSEGTGDSYGYTF.